This TCR beta chain was identified in a study of cytomegalovirus exposure and HLA in healthy donors. Study as a whole: From donors who were HLA-typed, an early data release held about 85 million unique TCRs.

Vbeta (60) and Jbeta (13) primers were used in the PCR. The assay was immunoSEQ multiplex PCR, and TCRdb's table has in-frame clones only and misses some. The sample records 95,000 to 100,000 clones, around 77% being singletons. Deletions cut 1 base from V and 5 bases from J, with 11 bases between. Germline assignment: CDR1 MGHRA and CDR2 YSYEKL. The CDR3 length is 15 residues. This sequence joins TRBV4-1 and TRBJ2-2, with D possibly TRBD1 on 6 matching bases. This sequence originates from a woman in her sixties in good health and CMV-seropositive. Sequenced sample: PBMCs. CDR3 loop: CASSQVGQGTGELFF. The CDR3 nucleotides are TGCGCCAGCAGCCAAGTAGGGCAGGGGACCGGGGAGCTGTTTTTT.